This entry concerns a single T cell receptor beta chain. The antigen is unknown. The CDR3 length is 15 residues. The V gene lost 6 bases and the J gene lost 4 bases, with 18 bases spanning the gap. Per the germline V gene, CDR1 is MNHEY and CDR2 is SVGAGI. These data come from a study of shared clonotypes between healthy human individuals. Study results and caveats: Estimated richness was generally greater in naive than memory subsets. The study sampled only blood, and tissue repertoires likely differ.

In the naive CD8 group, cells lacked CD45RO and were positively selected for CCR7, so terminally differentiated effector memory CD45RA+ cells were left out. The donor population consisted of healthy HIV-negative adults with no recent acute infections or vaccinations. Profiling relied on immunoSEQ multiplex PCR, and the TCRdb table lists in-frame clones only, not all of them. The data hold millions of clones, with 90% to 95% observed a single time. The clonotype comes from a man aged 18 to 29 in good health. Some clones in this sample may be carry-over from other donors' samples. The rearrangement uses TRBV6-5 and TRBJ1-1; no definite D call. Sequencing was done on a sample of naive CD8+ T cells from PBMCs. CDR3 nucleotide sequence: TGTGCCAGCAGCAACGTTCCAGGACGCGGCACTGAAGCTTTCTTT. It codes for CASSNVPGRGTEAFF.